The T cell receptor beta chain under discussion was sequenced for a study of beta chain features in type 1 diabetes. Since all of the isolated RNA was reverse transcribed, expressed TCRB transcripts were what got sequenced. Profiled with immunoSEQ multiplex PCR; TCRdb holds only in-frame clones, not every one. The table records 640,000 or so clones, about an eighth of them present only once. As for this clone: Its specificity is not known.

Whole-study results and caveats: Type 1 diabetes patients showed a moderate but significant shortening of TCRB CDR3s in all four CD4+ subsets.

The sequencing sample was made of naive CD4+ T cells from blood. The TCR comes from a young man with type 1 diabetes.

The CDR3 bases are TGTGCCAGCAGCGCGGACATCGGGGGGTTACAGAGAAACAATGAGCAGTTCTTC. Encoded protein: CASSADIGGLQRNNEQFF. The gene calls are TRBV9 and TRBJ2-1; TRBD2 matches 7 bases. This CDR3 region has 18 residues. The V gene's germline CDR1 is SGDLS and CDR2 YYNGEE. V was clipped by 3 bases and J by 5 bases; unmatched bases: 17.